This T cell receptor beta chain emerged from a study of OX40 agonist ivuxolimab in advanced cancers. Background on the study: An agonistic anti-OX40 (CD134) antibody, ivuxolimab, was used to treat the patients. Every 2 weeks, ivuxolimab was infused into the patients intravenously at between 0.01 and 10 mg/kg. Partial responses occurred in three patients (one hepatocellular carcinoma, two cutaneous melanoma).

This CDR3 region has 14 residues. After removal of 5 bases from V and 1 base from J, the junction contained 4 bases not matched to a gene. CDR1 and CDR2 from the germline V gene are SGHTA and FQGTGA. The repertoire was sequenced with immunoSEQ multiplex PCR; TCRdb's copy has only in-frame clones and lacks some. Counted here are 71,000 or so clones, about 88% occurring once; the ten biggest clones make up about 1.1%. With respect to this clone: Antigen: not known.

Study results and caveats: Averaged across samples, CD8+ T cells carried more expanded clones than CD4+ did.

Sample: CD4+ or CD8+ T cells sorted from blood, taken in a trial of the OX40 agonist ivuxolimab. The clonotype comes from an adult with an advanced solid tumor such as melanoma, head and neck, liver or kidney cancer. V gene TRBV7-3 combines with J gene TRBJ2-7, with 8 bases identical to TRBD2. The CDR3 region is CASSPGLASYEQYF. In DNA, the CDR3 is TGTGCCAGCAGCCCTGGACTAGCTTCCTACGAGCAGTACTTC.